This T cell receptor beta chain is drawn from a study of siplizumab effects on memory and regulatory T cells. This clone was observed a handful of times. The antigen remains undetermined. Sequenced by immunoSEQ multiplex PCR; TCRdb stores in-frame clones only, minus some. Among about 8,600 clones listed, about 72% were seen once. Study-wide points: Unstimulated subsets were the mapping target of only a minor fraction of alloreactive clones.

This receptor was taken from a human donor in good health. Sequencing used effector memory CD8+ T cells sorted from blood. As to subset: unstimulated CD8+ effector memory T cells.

This CDR3 reads CASSRTGTSGDKETQYF. DNA for the CDR3: TGTGCCAGCAGCCGAACCGGGACTAGCGGGGATAAAGAGACCCAGTACTTC. The chain is built from TRBV7-9 and TRBJ2-5, with 13 bases matching TRBD2. The ends lost 5 bases at V and 3 bases at J; junction bases unmatched: 9. The CDR3 spans 17 residues. CDR1 and CDR2 (germline): SEHNR, FQNEAQ (reference sequence).